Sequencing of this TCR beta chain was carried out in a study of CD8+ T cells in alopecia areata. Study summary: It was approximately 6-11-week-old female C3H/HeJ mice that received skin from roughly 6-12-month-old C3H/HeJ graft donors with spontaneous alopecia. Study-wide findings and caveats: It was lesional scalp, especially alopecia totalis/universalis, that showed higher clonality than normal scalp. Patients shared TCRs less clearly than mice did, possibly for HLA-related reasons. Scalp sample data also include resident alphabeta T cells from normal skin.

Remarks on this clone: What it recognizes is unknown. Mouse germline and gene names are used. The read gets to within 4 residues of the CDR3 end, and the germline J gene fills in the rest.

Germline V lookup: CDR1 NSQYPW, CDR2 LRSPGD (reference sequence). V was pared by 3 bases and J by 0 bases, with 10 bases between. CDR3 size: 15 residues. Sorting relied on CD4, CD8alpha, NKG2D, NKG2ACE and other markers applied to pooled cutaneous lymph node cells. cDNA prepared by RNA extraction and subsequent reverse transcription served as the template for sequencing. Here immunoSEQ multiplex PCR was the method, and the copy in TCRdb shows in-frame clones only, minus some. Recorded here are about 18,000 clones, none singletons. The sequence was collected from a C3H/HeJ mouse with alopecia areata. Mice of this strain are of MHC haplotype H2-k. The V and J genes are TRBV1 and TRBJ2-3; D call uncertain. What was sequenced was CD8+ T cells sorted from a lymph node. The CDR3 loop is CTCSARQTSAETLYF. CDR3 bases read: TGCACCTGCAGTGCCAGACAAACTAGTGCAGAA. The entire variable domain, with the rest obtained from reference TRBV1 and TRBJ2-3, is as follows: VTLLEQNPRWRLVPRGQAVNLRCILKNSQYPWMSWYQQDLQKQLQWLFTLRSPGDKEVKSLPGADYLATRVTDTELRLQVANMSQGRTLYCTCSARQTSAETLYFGSGTRLTVL.